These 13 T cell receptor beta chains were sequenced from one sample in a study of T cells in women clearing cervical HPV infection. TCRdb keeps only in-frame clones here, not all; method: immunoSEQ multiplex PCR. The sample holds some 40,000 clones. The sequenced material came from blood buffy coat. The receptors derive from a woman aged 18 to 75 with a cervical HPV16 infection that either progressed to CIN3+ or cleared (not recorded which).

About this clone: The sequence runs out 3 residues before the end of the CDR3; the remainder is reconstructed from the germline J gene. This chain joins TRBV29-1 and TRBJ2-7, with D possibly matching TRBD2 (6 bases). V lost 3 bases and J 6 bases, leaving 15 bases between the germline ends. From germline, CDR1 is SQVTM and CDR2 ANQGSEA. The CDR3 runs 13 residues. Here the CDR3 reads CSVEEGSGGEQYF. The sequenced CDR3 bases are TGCAGCGTTGAGGAGGGGTCGGGCGGCGAG.

CDR3 protein: CASSPTSGSGETQYF. The CDR3 DNA, read in part, is TGTGCCAGCAGCCCGACTAGCGGGAGTGGCGAGACC. The rearrangement uses TRBV7-9 and TRBJ2-5, with 12 positions matching TRBD2. The read finishes 3 residues shy of the CDR3 end, and the germline J gene is used to complete it. This CDR3 region has 15 residues. Losses at the gene ends were 5 bases for V and 5 bases for J; bases not matched to a gene: 6. Germline loops: CDR1 SEHNR, CDR2 FQNEAQ (reference sequence).

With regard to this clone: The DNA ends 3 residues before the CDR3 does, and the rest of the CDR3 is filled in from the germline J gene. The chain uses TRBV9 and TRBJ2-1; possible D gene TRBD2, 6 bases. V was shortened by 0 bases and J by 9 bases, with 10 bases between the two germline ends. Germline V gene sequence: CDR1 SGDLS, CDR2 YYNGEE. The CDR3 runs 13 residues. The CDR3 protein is CASSVGDSPEQFF. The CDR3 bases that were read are TGTGCCAGCAGCGTAGGGGACTCCCCTGAG.

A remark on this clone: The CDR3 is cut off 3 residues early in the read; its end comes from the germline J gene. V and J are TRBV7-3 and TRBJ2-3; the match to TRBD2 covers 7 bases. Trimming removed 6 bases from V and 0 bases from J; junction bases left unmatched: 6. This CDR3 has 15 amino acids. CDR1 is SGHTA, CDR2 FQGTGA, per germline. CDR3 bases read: TGTGCCAGCAGAGACTCTAGCGGAAGCACAGATACG. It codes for CASRDSSGSTDT. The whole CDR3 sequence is CASRDSSGSTDTQYF.

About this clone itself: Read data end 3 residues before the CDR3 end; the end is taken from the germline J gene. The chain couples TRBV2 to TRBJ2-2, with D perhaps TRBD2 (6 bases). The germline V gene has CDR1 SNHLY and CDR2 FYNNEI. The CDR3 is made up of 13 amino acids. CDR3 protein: CASSRGLNEKLFF. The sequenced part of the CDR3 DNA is TGTGCCAGCTCCCGGGGGTTAAATGAAAAG.

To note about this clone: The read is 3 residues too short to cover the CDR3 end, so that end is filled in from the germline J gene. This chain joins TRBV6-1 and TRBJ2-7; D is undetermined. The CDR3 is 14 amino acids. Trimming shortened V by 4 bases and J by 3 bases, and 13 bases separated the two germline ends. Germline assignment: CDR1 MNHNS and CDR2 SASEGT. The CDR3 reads CASSGPPKSYEQYF. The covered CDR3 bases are TGTGCCAGCAGTGGGCCCCCCAAGAGCTACGAG.

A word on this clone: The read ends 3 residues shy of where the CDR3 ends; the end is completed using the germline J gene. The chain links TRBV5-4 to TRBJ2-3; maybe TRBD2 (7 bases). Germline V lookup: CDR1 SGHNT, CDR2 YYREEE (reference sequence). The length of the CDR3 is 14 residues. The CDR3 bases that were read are TGTGCCAGCAGCTCCCGGCGGGGGCAAGAGACG. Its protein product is CASSSRRGQET. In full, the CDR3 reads CASSSRRGQETQYF.

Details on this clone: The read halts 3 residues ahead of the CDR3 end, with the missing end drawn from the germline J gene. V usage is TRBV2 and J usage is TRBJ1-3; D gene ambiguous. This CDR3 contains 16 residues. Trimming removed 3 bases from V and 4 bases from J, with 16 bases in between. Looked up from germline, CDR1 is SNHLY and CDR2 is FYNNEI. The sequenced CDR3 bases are TGTGCCAGCAGTGATAAACAGACCGGCTCCGGAAACACC. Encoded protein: CASSDKQTGSGNT. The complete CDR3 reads CASSDKQTGSGNTIYF.

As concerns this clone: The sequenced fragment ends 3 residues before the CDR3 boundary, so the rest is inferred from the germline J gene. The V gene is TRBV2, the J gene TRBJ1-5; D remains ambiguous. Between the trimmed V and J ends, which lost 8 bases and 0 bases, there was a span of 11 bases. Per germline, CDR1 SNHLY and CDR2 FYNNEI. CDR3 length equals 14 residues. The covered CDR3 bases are TGTGCCAGCCAGTTGCAGTATAGCAATCAGCCC. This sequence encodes CASQLQYSNQP. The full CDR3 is CASQLQYSNQPQHF.

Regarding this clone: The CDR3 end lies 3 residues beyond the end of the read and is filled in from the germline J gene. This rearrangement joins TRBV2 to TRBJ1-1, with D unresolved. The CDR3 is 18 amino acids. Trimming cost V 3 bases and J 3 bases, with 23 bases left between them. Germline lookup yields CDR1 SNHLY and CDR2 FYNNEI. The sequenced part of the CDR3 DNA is TGTGCCAGCAGTGATAGCGGACTAGGAGCGGCGAGGGACACTGAA. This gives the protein CASSDSGLGAARDTE. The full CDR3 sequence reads CASSDSGLGAARDTEAFF.

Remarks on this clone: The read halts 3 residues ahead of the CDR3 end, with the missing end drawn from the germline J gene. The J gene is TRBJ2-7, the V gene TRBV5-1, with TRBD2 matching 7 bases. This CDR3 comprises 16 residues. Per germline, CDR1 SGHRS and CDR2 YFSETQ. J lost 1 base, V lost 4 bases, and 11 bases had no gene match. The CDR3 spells CASSPVAGARSYEQYF. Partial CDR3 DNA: TGCGCCAGCAGCCCAGTAGCGGGTGCTAGATCCTACGAG.

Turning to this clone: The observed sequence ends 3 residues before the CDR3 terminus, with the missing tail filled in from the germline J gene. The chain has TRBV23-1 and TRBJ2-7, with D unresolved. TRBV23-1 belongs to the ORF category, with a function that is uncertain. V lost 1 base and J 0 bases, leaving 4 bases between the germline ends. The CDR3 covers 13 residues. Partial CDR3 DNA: TGCGCCAGCAGTCAATTCCACTCCTACGAG. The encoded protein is CASSQFHSYE. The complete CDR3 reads CASSQFHSYEQYF.

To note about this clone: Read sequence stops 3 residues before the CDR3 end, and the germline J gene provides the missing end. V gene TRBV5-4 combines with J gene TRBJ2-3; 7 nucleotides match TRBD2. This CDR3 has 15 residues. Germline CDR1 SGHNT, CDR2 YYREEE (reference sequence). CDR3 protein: CASSHSGTTFGTQYF. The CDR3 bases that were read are TGTGCCAGCAGCCACAGCGGGACCACCTTTGGGACG.